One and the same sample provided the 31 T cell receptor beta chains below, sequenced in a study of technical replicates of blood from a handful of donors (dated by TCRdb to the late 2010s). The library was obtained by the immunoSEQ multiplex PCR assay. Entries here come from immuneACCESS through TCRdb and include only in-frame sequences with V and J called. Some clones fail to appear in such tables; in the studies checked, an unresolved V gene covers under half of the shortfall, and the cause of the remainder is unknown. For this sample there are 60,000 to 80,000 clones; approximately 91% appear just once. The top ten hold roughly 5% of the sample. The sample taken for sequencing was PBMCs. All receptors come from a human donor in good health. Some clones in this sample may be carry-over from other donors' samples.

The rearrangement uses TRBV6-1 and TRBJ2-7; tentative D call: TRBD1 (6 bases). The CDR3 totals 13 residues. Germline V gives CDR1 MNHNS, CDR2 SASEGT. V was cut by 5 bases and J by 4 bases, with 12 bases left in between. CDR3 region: CASSNRDNYEQYF. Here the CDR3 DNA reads TGTGCCAGCAGTAATCGGGACAATTACGAGCAGTACTTC.

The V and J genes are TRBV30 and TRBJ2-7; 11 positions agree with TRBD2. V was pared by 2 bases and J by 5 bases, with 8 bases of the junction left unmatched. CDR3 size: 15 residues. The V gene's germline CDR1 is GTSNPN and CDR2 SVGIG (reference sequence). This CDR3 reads CAWSTVAGGPHEQYF. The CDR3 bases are TGTGCCTGGAGTACCGTAGCGGGAGGGCCGCACGAGCAGTACTTC.

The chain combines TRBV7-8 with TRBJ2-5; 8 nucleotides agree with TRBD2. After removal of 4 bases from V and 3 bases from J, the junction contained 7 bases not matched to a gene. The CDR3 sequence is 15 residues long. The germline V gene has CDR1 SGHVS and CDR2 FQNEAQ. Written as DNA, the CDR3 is TGTGCCAGCAGCTCGATTGGACTAGCCGAAGAGACCCAGTACTTC. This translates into CASSSIGLAEETQYF.

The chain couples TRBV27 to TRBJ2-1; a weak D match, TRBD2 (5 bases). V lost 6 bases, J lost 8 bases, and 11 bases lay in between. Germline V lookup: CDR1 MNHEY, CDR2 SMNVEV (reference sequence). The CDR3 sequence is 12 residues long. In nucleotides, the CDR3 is TGTGCCAGCAGCTATGCGGGCCATGAGCAGTTCTTC. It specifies CASSYAGHEQFF.

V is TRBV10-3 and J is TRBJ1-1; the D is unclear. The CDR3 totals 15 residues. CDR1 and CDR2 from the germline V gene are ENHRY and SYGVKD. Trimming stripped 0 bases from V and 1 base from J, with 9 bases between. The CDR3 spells CAISESAGKNTEAFF. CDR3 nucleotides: TGTGCCATCAGTGAGTCGGCGGGGAAGAACACTGAAGCTTTCTTT.

In DNA form, the CDR3 reads TGCACCAGCAGCCAAGAGGCTAGCGGGAGGTTTCCCCCCTCCTACGAGCAGTACTTC. It translates to CTSSQEASGRFPPSYEQYF. This sequence joins TRBV1 and TRBJ2-7; TRBD2, the D gene given by the table, was not confirmed from the DNA. TRBV1 is a pseudogene. This CDR3 spans 19 amino acids.

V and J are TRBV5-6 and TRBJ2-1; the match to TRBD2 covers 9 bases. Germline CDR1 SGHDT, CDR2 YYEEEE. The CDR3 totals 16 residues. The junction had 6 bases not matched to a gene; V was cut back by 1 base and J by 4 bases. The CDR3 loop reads CASSLIGGREYNEQFF. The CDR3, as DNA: TGTGCCAGCAGCTTGATTGGCGGGAGGGAATACAATGAGCAGTTCTTC. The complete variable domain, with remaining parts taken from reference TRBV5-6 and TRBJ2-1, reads DAGVTQSPTHLIKTRGQQVTLRCSPKSGHDTVSWYQQALGQGPQFIFQYYEEEERQRGNFPDRFSGHQFPNYSSELNVNALLLGDSALYLCASSLIGGREYNEQFFGPGTRLTVL.

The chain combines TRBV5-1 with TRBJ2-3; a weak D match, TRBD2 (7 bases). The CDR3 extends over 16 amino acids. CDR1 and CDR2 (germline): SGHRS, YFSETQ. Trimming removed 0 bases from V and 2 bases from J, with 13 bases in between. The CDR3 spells CASSLVAGAYTDTQYF. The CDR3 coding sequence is TGCGCCAGCAGCTTGGTGGCGGGGGCCTACACAGATACGCAGTATTTT.

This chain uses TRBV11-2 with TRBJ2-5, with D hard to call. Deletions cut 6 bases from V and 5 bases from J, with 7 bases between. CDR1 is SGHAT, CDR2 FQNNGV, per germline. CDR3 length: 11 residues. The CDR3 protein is CASSPEETQYF. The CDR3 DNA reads TGTGCCAGCAGTCCGGAGGAGACCCAGTACTTC.

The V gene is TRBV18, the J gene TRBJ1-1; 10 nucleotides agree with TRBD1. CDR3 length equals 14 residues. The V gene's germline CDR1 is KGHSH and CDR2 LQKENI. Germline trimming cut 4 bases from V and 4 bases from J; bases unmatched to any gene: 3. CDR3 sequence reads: CASSRDRGSTEAFF. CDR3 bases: TGTGCCAGCTCACGGGACAGGGGTTCCACTGAAGCTTTCTTT.

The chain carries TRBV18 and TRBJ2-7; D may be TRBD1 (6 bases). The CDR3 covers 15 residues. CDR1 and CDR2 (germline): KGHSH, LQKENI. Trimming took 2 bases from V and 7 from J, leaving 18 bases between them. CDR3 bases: TGTGCCAGCTCACCAGGCAGCAGGGGTTTTGGGGAGCAGTACTTC. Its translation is CASSPGSRGFGEQYF.

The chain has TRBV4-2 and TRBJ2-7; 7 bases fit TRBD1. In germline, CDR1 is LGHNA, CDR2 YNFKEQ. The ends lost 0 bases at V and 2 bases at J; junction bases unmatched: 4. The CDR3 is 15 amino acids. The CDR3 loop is CASSQDMGTAYEQYF. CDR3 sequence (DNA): TGTGCCAGCAGCCAAGATATGGGGACAGCCTACGAGCAGTACTTC.

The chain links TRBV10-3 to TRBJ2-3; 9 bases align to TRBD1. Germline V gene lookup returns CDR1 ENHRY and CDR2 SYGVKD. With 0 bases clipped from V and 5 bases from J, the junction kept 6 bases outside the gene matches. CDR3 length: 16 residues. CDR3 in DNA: TGTGCCATCAGTGAGTCGGGACAGGGATTCGGAGATACGCAGTATTTT. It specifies CAISESGQGFGDTQYF.

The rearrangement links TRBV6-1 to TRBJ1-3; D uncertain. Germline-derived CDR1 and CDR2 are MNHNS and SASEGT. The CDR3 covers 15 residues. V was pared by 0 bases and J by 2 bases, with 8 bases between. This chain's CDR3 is CASSEASEAGNTIYF. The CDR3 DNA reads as TGTGCCAGCAGTGAAGCGTCAGAGGCTGGAAACACCATATATTTT.

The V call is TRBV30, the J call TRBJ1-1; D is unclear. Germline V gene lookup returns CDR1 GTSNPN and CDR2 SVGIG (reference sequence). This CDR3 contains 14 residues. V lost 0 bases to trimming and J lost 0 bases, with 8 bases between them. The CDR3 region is CAWSVAGMNTEAFF. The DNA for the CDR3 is TGTGCCTGGAGTGTCGCGGGCATGAACACTGAAGCTTTCTTT.

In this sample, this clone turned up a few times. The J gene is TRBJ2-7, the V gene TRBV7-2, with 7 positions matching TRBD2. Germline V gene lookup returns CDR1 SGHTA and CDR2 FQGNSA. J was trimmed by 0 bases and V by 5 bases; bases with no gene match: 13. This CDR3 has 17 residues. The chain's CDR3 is CASSGGVNRRVSYEQYF. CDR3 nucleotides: TGTGCCAGCAGCGGGGGGGTGAACCGGCGAGTCTCCTACGAGCAGTACTTC. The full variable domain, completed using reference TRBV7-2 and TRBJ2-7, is GAGVSQSPSNKVTEKGKDVELRCDPISGHTALYWYRQSLGQGLEFLIYFQGNSAPDKSGLPSDRFSAERTGGSVSTLTIQRTQQEDSAVYLCASSGGVNRRVSYEQYFGPGTRLTVT.

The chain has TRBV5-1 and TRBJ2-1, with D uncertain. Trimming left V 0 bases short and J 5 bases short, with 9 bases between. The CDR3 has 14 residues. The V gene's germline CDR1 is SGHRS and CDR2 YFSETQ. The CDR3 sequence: CASSLAAVNNEQFF. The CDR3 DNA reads TGCGCCAGCAGCTTGGCCGCGGTGAACAATGAGCAGTTCTTC.

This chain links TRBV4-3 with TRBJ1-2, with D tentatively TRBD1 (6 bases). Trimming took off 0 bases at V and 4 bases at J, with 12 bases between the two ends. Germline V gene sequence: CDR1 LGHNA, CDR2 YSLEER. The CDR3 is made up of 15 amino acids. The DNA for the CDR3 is TGCGCCAGCAGCCAAGACACAGGGAGTCGCTATGGCTACACCTTC. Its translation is CASSQDTGSRYGYTF.

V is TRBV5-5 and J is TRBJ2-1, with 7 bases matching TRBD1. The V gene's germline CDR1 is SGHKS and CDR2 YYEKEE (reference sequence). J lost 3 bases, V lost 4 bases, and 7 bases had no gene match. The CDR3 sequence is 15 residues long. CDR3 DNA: TGTGCCAGCAGCCGAGACAGGGCCCTCTACAATGAGCAGTTCTTC. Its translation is CASSRDRALYNEQFF.

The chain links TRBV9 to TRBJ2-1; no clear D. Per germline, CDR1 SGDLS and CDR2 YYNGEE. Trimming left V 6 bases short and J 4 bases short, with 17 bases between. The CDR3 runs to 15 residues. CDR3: CASTPLGGSYNEQFF. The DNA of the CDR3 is TGTGCCAGCACCCCCCTAGGCGGTTCGTACAATGAGCAGTTCTTC. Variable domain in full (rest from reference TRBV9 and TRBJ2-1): DSGVTQTPKHLITATGQRVTLRCSPRSGDLSVYWYQQSLDQGLQFLIQYYNGEERAKGNILERFSAQQFPDLHSELNLSSLELGDSALYFCASTPLGGSYNEQFFGPGTRLTVL.

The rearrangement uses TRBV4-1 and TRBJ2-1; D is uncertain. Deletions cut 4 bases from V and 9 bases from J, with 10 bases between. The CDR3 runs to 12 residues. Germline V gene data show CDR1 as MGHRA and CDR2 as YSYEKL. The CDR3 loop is CASSLPLGEQFF. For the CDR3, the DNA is TGCGCCAGCAGCCTCCCGCTCGGTGAGCAGTTCTTC.

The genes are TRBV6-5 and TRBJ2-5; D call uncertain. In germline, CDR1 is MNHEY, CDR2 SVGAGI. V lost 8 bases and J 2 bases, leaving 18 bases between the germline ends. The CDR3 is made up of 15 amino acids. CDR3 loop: CASFPVAALQETQYF. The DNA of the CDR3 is TGTGCCAGCTTCCCAGTCGCCGCATTACAAGAGACCCAGTACTTC.

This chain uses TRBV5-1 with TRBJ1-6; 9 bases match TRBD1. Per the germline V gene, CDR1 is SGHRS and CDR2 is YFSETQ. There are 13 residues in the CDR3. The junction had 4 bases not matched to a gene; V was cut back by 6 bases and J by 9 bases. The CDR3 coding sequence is TGCGCCAGCAATCAGGACAGGGGTTCACCCCTCCACTTT. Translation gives CASNQDRGSPLHF.

The CDR3 reads CASSPDLGAAGELFF. The CDR3 nucleotides are TGCGCCAGCAGTCCGGACTTGGGCGCGGCCGGGGAGCTGTTTTTT. This rearrangement joins TRBV4-3 to TRBJ2-2; weak D call: TRBD2 (5 bases). From germline, CDR1 is LGHNA and CDR2 YSLEER. The CDR3 covers 15 residues. V lost 6 bases and J lost 6, with 17 bases in between.

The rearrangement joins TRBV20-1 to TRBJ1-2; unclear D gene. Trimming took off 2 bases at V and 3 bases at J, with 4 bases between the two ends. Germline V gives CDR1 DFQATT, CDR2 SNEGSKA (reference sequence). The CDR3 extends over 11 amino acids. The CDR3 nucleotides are TGCAGTGCTAGACTTTACTATGGCTACACCTTC. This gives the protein CSARLYYGYTF.

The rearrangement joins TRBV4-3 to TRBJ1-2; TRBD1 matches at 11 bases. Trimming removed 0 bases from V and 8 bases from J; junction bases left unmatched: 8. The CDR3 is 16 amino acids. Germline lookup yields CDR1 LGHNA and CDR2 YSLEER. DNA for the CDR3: TGCGCCAGCAGCCAAGAAGTCTGGACAGGGGGCAACGGCTACACCTTC. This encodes CASSQEVWTGGNGYTF.

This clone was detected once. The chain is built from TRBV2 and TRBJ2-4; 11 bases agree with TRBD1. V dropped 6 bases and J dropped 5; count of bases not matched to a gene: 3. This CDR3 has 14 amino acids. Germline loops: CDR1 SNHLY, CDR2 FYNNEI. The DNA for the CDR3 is TGTGCCAGCAGCCGGGACAGGGGGGAAAACATTCAGTACTTC. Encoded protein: CASSRDRGENIQYF.

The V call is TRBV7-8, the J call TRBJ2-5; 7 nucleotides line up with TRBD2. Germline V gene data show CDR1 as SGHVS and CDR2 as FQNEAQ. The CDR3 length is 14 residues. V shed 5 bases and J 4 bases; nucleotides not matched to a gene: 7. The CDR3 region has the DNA TGTGCCAGCAGCAGCTGGGAGGGCTCAGAGACCCAGTACTTC. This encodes CASSSWEGSETQYF.

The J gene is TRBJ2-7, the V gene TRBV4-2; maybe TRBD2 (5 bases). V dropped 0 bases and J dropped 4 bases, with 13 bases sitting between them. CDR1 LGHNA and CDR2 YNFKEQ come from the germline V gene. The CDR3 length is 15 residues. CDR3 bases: TGTGCCAGCAGCCAAGATCGTGGGAGTCGTTACGAGCAGTACTTC. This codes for CASSQDRGSRYEQYF.

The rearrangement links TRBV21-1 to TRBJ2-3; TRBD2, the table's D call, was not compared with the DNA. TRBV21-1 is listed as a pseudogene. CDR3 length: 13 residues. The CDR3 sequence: CARPGLYTDTQYF. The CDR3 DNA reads TGTGCCAGGCCGGGACTGTACACAGATACGCAGTATTTT.

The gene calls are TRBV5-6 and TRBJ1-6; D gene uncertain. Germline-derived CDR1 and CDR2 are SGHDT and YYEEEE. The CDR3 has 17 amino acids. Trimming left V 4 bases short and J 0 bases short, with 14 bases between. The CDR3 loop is CASSGLGSSSYNSPLHF. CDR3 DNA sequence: TGTGCCAGCAGCGGGCTTGGCAGCAGCTCCTATAATTCACCCCTCCACTTT.